Listed here are 25 T cell receptor beta chains from one sample, sequenced in a study of T cell responses to AZD1222 COVID-19 vaccine. Profiling relied on immunoSEQ multiplex PCR, and the TCRdb table lists in-frame clones only, not all of them. The sample holds some 150,000 clones; approximately 93% are singletons and the top ten take more than 0.8%. The material sequenced was peripheral blood, taken on day 0 of MenACWY control vaccination. All receptors come from an adult in good health.

The chain couples TRBV6-2 or TRBV6-3 to TRBJ1-2; D gene unclear. The V end lost 6 bases, the J end lost 3 bases, and 11 bases lay between the germline ends. Germline V gene lookup returns CDR1 MNHEY and CDR2 SVGEGT. The CDR3 extends over 13 amino acids. The CDR3 is CASSPENYYGYTF. As DNA, the CDR3 is TGTGCCAGCAGCCCCGAGAATTACTATGGCTACACCTTC.

The rearrangement joins TRBV3-1 (or the pseudogene TRBV3-2) to TRBJ2-7; 11 nucleotides line up with TRBD1. The CDR3 loop spans 16 amino acids. The germline V gene encodes CDR1 LGHDT and CDR2 YNNKEL (reference sequence). Trimming cost V 4 bases and J 4 bases; bases outside gene matches: 9. The CDR3 is CASSRRPGQGAYEQYF. The CDR3 DNA reads TGTGCCAGCAGCCGCAGACCCGGACAGGGGGCGTACGAGCAGTACTTC.

The chain has TRBV6-4 and TRBJ1-2; no reliable D call. Trimming pared 5 bases from V and 4 bases from J, leaving 17 bases between. CDR1 MRHNA and CDR2 SNTAGT come from the germline V gene. CDR3 length: 15 residues. CDR3 in amino acids: CASSPNVRSLYGYTF. The CDR3 nucleotides are TGTGCCAGCAGTCCAAACGTGAGGAGTCTCTATGGCTACACCTTC.

The CDR3 loop reads CASSPNPGQGNGYTF. CDR3 bases: TGTGCCAGCAGTCCCAATCCGGGACAGGGCAACGGCTACACCTTC. The chain is built from TRBV5-4 and TRBJ1-2; 9 bases agree with TRBD1. With 5 bases clipped from V and 8 bases from J, the junction kept 13 bases outside the gene matches. The germline V gene has CDR1 SGHNT and CDR2 YYREEE (reference sequence). The CDR3 spans 15 residues.

The V call is TRBV28, the J call TRBJ1-4, with unresolved D. V was shortened by 6 bases and J by 5 bases, with 10 bases between the two germline ends. This CDR3 comprises 13 residues. Germline V CDR1 and CDR2: MDHEN, SYDVKM. CDR3 DNA: TGTGCCAGCAGGGACTTTTGGAATGAAAAACTGTTTTTT. Translation gives CASRDFWNEKLFF.

The DNA for the CDR3 is TGTGCCAGCAGCCAAAGAGGCACTAGCGTGCCTGGGGAGCAGTTCTTC. The encoded protein is CASSQRGTSVPGEQFF. The rearrangement links TRBV4-2 to TRBJ2-1; 7 nucleotides line up with TRBD2. J was trimmed by 10 bases and V by 2 bases; bases with no gene match: 14. The CDR3 length is 16 residues. The germline CDR1 and CDR2 sequences are LGHNA and YNFKEQ.

The chain recombines TRBV5-1 with TRBJ1-1; 8 bases align to TRBD1. Trimming took 3 bases from V and 4 from J; bases not matched to a gene: 5. Germline assignment: CDR1 SGHRS and CDR2 YFSETQ. The length of the CDR3 is 14 residues. The CDR3 coding sequence is TGCGCCAGCAGCTCATTAGGACAGGGCACTGAAGCTTTCTTT. Translating gives CASSSLGQGTEAFF. Full variable domain (remainder filled in from reference TRBV5-1 and TRBJ1-1): KAGVTQTPRYLIKTRGQQVTLSCSPISGHRSVSWYQQTPGQGLQFLFEYFSETQRNKGNFPGRFSGRQFSNSRSEMNVSTLELGDSALYLCASSSLGQGTEAFFGQGTRLTVV.

On this clone: Other DNA sequences in the same sample also yield this CDR3. The rearrangement joins TRBV28 to TRBJ1-5, with TRBD1 as a possible D gene (5 bases). The germline V and J ends were trimmed by 3 bases and 5 bases, with 14 bases remaining between them. From germline, CDR1 is MDHEN and CDR2 SYDVKM. The CDR3 has 15 residues. The CDR3: CASSFSGRTHQPQHF. The CDR3 DNA follows: TGTGCCAGCAGTTTTTCGGGGCGCACCCATCAGCCCCAGCATTTT.

This sequence joins TRBV6-5 and TRBJ1-1; 9 bases map to TRBD1. The germline gives CDR1 MNHEY, CDR2 SVGAGI. The CDR3 is 14 residues long. V gave up 5 bases and J gave up 6 bases; unmatched junction bases: 7. CDR3 DNA: TGTGCCAGCAGTCGACGACAGGGGGTCTCTGAAGCTTTCTTT. Its protein product is CASSRRQGVSEAFF.

This chain joins TRBV28 and TRBJ1-2; the D is unclear. Germline V gene sequence: CDR1 MDHEN, CDR2 SYDVKM. The CDR3 is 15 amino acids. The ends were cut back, 5 bases at V and 4 bases at J, with 17 bases in the middle. The CDR3 DNA reads TGTGCCAGCAGTCCCGCCAGTGGGTTCGGCTATGGCTACACCTTC. As protein: CASSPASGFGYGYTF.

The chain has TRBV5-6 and TRBJ1-3, with no clear D. With 0 bases removed from V and 4 bases from J, the gap between germline ends came to 14 bases. CDR1 and CDR2 from the germline V gene are SGHDT and YYEEEE. The CDR3 totals 16 residues. The CDR3 nucleotides are TGTGCCAGCAGCTTGGATTTAAGCCGTAACGGAAACACCATATATTTT. It specifies CASSLDLSRNGNTIYF. Variable domain in full (rest from reference TRBV5-6 and TRBJ1-3): DAGVTQSPTHLIKTRGQQVTLRCSPKSGHDTVSWYQQALGQGPQFIFQYYEEEERQRGNFPDRFSGHQFPNYSSELNVNALLLGDSALYLCASSLDLSRNGNTIYFGEGSWLTVV.

The genes are TRBV30 and TRBJ2-3; no firm D call. This CDR3 has 11 amino acids. From germline, CDR1 is GTSNPN and CDR2 SVGIG (reference sequence). V gave up 1 base and J gave up 3 bases, with 2 bases separating them. The CDR3 DNA reads as TGTGCCTGGAGTGGTACAGATACGCAGTATTTT. Protein: CAWSGTDTQYF.

The rearrangement links TRBV6-5 to TRBJ1-2, with a possible D match to TRBD1 (6 bases). The germline V and J ends were trimmed by 6 bases and 8 bases, with 22 bases remaining between them. Germline lookup yields CDR1 MNHEY and CDR2 SVGAGI. The CDR3 runs 15 residues. DNA of the CDR3: TGTGCCAGCAGACCCTCGGCGGAACAGGGACGGGGCTACACCTTC. This encodes CASRPSAEQGRGYTF.

The chain carries TRBV11-2 and TRBJ2-7; D not resolved. V lost 5 bases and J 0 bases, leaving 20 bases between the germline ends. The CDR3 consists of 17 residues. The germline gives CDR1 SGHAT, CDR2 FQNNGV. CDR3 sequence: CASSTNPGQWSSYEQYF. CDR3 coding DNA: TGTGCCAGCAGCACCAATCCTGGGCAGTGGAGCTCCTACGAGCAGTACTTC.

The rearrangement links TRBV6-2 or TRBV6-3 to TRBJ2-7, with 8 nucleotides matching TRBD2. From germline, CDR1 is MNHEY and CDR2 SVGEGT. This CDR3 comprises 16 residues. J was trimmed by 2 bases and V by 6 bases; bases with no gene match: 12. The CDR3 reads CASSPRLAGGPYEQYF. The CDR3 region has the DNA TGTGCCAGCAGCCCCCGTCTTGCGGGGGGACCCTACGAGCAGTACTTC.

This rearrangement joins TRBV4-1 to TRBJ2-1; D ambiguous. The CDR3 sequence is 12 residues long. Per germline, CDR1 MGHRA and CDR2 YSYEKL. Trimming stripped 4 bases from V and 4 bases from J, with 5 bases between. CDR3 residues: CASSPEYNEQFF. The DNA of the CDR3 is TGCGCCAGCAGCCCGGAGTACAATGAGCAGTTCTTC.

The gene calls are TRBV2 and TRBJ1-1; 7 nucleotides match TRBD1. CDR1 SNHLY and CDR2 FYNNEI come from the germline V gene. The CDR3 totals 15 residues. V lost 7 bases and J lost 3; bases outside the gene matches: 11. CDR3 nucleotides: TGTGCCAGCACCGAAGGGGGCCCCCGGGACACTGAAGCTTTCTTT. It is translated as CASTEGGPRDTEAFF.

The chain is built from TRBV6-2 or TRBV6-3 and TRBJ1-1, with a weak D call TRBD1 (5 bases). Germline lookup yields CDR1 MNHEY and CDR2 SVGEGT. Trimming removed 1 base from V and 8 bases from J, with 14 bases in between. The CDR3 is made up of 14 amino acids. The CDR3: CASSYFRGEREAFF. The CDR3 DNA reads TGTGCCAGCAGTTACTTCCGAGGGGAACGCGAAGCTTTCTTT.

The V and J genes are TRBV25-1 and TRBJ2-3; D remains unclear. V lost 9 bases, J lost 1 base, and 11 bases lay in between. The CDR3 runs to 13 residues. Germline values: CDR1 MGHDK, CDR2 SYGVNS. The CDR3 DNA follows: TGTGCCAGTAGGCTGGGTGGCACAGATACGCAGTATTTT. Protein product: CASRLGGTDTQYF. The variable domain in full, completed from reference TRBV25-1 and TRBJ2-3, reads EADIYQTPRYLVIGTGKKITLECSQTMGHDKMYWYQQDPGMELHLIHYSYGVNSTEKGDLSSESTVSRIRTEHFPLTLESARPSHTSQYLCASRLGGTDTQYFGPGTRLTVL.

This clone was observed a few times. V and J are TRBV6-5 and TRBJ1-2; 9 bases line up with TRBD1. The CDR3 extends over 12 amino acids. Per germline, CDR1 MNHEY and CDR2 SVGAGI. J was trimmed by 6 bases and V by 10 bases; bases with no gene match: 6. The CDR3 is CATNRDRDGYTF. DNA of the CDR3: TGTGCCACCAACCGGGACAGGGATGGCTACACCTTC.

The V and J genes are TRBV11-3 and TRBJ1-6; D is unresolved. The ends were cut back, 5 bases at V and 13 bases at J, with 12 bases in the middle. CDR3 length equals 12 residues. CDR1 and CDR2 from the germline V gene are SGHNT and YENEEA. The CDR3 coding sequence is TGTGCCAGCAGCGAACTAGACGGTCCCCTCCACTTT. This sequence encodes CASSELDGPLHF.

The gene calls are TRBV21-1 and TRBJ1-1; TRBD1 is taken as the D call from the table, unchecked against the DNA. TRBV21-1 is a pseudogene locus. CDR3 length: 17 amino acids. The DNA of the CDR3 is TGTGCCAGCAGCACTCTGGGGCCACAGCGTAGGTCCACTGAAGCTTTCTTT. It translates to CASSTLGPQRRSTEAFF.

This rearrangement joins TRBV4-2 to TRBJ2-7; a possible D gene is TRBD1 (6 bases). The CDR3 spans 13 residues. V lost 2 bases and J lost 4, with 9 bases in between. The germline gives CDR1 LGHNA, CDR2 YNFKEQ. CDR3 sequence (DNA): TGTGCCAGCAGCCAACCCGGACAGTACGAGCAGTACTTC. This codes for CASSQPGQYEQYF.

V is TRBV6-5 and J is TRBJ2-3, with a possible D match to TRBD1 (6 bases). Per germline, CDR1 MNHEY and CDR2 SVGAGI. The CDR3 consists of 14 residues. Trimming took off 6 bases at V and 2 bases at J, with 12 bases between the two ends. The CDR3 here is CASRRGQFTDTQYF. CDR3 sequence (DNA): TGTGCCAGCAGACGGGGACAATTCACAGATACGCAGTATTTT.

The CDR3 sequence: CASSLERGGTEAFF. The CDR3 nucleotides are TGTGCCAGCAGCTTGGAAAGGGGAGGCACTGAAGCTTTCTTT. The genes are TRBV5-4 and TRBJ1-1; a weak D match, TRBD1 (5 bases). The germline V gene has CDR1 SGHNT and CDR2 YYREEE (reference sequence). V was pared by 0 bases and J by 4 bases, with 10 bases between. CDR3 size: 14 residues.